The clone carrying this T cell receptor beta chain was picked up many times. Antigen unknown. The data belong to a study of molecular identifiers for immune sequencing clone quantification. CDR3 length: 15 amino acids. Trimming pared 2 bases from V and 8 bases from J, leaving 15 bases between. The V gene's germline CDR1 is SGHTA and CDR2 FQGNSA. General observations from the study: More than 97% of effector molecules, versus under 1% of naive-cell molecules, belonged to clones above 20 RNA copies.

Previously published methods and listed TCR primers were used for the bulk TCR libraries. TCRdb fed the PCR reads into MiXCR, producing one record per CDR3 protein. Among around 300,000 distinct CDR3 sequences, about 22% were seen once, and the ten largest hold about 0.74%. Sorting captured naive CD8 T cells as CD8+CD4-CCR7+CD45RA+. This rearrangement joins TRBV7-2 to TRBJ1-4, with a weak D call TRBD1 (5 bases). The source of this sequence is a human donor in good health. Some libraries in this study had Jurkat cell RNA spiked in. The specimen sequenced was naive CD8+ T cells from blood, with Jurkat cell RNA spiked in. Subset noted: FACS-sorted CD8+CD4-CCR7+CD45RA+ naive T cells. CDR3 in DNA: TGTGCCAGCAGCTTATCCCGCAGGCGGGGGGAAAAACTGTTTTTT. It codes for CASSLSRRRGEKLFF.